Ten or more counts support the clone carrying this TCR beta chain. This sample was taken from a study of breast tumors, draining lymph nodes, adjacent tissues. With 4 bases removed from V and 1 base from J, the gap between germline ends came to 8 bases. The CDR3 is made up of 13 amino acids. Germline-derived CDR1 and CDR2 are DFQATT and SNEGSKA (reference sequence). TCRdb processed the multiplex PCR reads anew with MiXCR; each CDR3 protein has one entry. The table lists approximately 90,000 distinct CDR3 sequences, more than 25% of them singletons. The lymph nodes were axillary draining lymph nodes from breast cancer patients.

This chain links TRBV20-1 with TRBJ1-3; D remains unclear. Sequencing input: axillary lymph node tissue. The sequence came from a female donor with breast cancer. Some clones in this sample may be carry-over from other donors' samples. CDR3 loop: CSAMLGSGNTIYF. The CDR3 coding sequence is TGCAGTGCTATGCTGGGTTCTGGAAACACCATATATTTT.